This TCR beta chain was profiled in a study of T cells in Graves' hyperthyroidism and ophthalmopathy. Amplification yielded TCR beta CDR3 regions, with RNA transcripts as the source. HTBI primers drove first-round RT-PCR of the TCR CDR3. TCRdb recomputed calls from the multiplex PCR reads with MiXCR, one row per CDR3 protein. This table holds approximately 610,000 distinct CDR3 sequences, approximately 14% found once. This CDR3 comprises 15 residues. In germline, CDR1 is SGHTA, CDR2 FQGTGA. Trimming removed 5 bases from V and 8 bases from J; junction bases left unmatched: 8. This chain joins TRBV7-3 and TRBJ2-2, with TRBD2 matching over 10 bases. The receptor's source is a woman between 40 and 50 years old with Graves' ophthalmopathy. The sequenced material came from blood. CDR3 DNA sequence: TGTGCCAGCAGCAAACCTCTAGCGGGAGAGGGGGAGCTGTTTTTT. It encodes CASSKPLAGEGELFF.